This TCR beta chain was sequenced during a study of radiation and T cells in renal cell carcinoma. V lost 2 bases, J lost 6 bases, and 12 bases lay in between. Germline assignment: CDR1 SQVTM and CDR2 ANQGSEA. This CDR3 has 13 amino acids. Time point denoted: baseline pretreatment blood. Treatment in this sample: 15 Gy SBRT to primary tumor, nephrectomy 4 weeks later. Radiation-treated patients gave blood at baseline, week 2 and week 4. Study findings and constraints: From baseline, blood top tumor clonotypes peaked at 2 weeks post-radiation.

For this clone: Its cognate antigen is unknown.

Sequenced by immunoSEQ multiplex PCR; TCRdb stores in-frame clones only, minus some. The sample consists of approximately 150,000 clones, over 80% of them appearing once. Sequencing was performed on blood, taken from a patient whose treatment included radiotherapy and nephrectomy. This sequence originates from a woman in her 50s with renal cell carcinoma. V gene TRBV29-1 combines with J gene TRBJ2-3; D is perhaps TRBD2 (5 bases). CDR3 protein: CSVERLAGDTQYF. CDR3 in DNA: TGCAGCGTTGAACGGCTAGCCGGCGATACGCAGTATTTT.